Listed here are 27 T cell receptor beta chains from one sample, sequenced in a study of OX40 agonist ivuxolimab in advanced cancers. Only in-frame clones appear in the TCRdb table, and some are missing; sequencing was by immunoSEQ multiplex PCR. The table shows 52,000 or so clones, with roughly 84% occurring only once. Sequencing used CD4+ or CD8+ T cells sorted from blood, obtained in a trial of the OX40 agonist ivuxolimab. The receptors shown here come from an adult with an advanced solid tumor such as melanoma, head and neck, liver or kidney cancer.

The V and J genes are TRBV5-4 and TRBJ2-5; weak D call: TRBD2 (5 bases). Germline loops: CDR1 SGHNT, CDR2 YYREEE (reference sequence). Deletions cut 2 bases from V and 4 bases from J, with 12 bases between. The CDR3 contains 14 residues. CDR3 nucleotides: TGTGCCAGCAGCTTAAGAGGGTCGGGAGAGACCCAGTACTTC. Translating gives CASSLRGSGETQYF. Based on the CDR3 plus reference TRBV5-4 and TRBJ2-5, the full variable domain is ETGVTQSPTHLIKTRGQQVTLRCSSQSGHNTVSWYQQALGQGPQFIFQYYREEENGRGNFPPRFSGLQFPNYSSELNVNALELDDSALYLCASSLRGSGETQYFGPGTRLLVL.

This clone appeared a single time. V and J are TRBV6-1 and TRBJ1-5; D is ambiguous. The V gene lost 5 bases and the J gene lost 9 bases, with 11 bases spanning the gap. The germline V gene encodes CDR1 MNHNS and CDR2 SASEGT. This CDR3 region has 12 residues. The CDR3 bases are TGTGCCAGCAGTACGTACATGTGGCCCCAGCATTTT. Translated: CASSTYMWPQHF.

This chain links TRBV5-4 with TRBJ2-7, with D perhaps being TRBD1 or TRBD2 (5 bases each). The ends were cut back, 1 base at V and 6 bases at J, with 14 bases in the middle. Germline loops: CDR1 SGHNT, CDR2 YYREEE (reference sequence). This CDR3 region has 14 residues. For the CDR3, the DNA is TGTGCCAGCAGCTTGAGTTTAGGGGACCGCGAGCAGTACTTC. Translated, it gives CASSLSLGDREQYF. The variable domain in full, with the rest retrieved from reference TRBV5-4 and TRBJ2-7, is ETGVTQSPTHLIKTRGQQVTLRCSSQSGHNTVSWYQQALGQGPQFIFQYYREEENGRGNFPPRFSGLQFPNYSSELNVNALELDDSALYLCASSLSLGDREQYFGPGTRLTVT.

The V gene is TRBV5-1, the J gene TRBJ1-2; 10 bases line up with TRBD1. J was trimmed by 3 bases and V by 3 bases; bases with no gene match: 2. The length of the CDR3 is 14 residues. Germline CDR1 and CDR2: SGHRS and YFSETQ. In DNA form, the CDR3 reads TGCGCCAGCAGCTCCGGACAGGGGGACTATGGCTACACCTTC. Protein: CASSSGQGDYGYTF.

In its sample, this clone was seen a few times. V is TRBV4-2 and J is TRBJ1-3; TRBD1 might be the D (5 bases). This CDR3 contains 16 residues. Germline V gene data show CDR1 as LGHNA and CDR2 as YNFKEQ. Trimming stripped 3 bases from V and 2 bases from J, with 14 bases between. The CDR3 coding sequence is TGTGCCAGCAGCCATGTAGACACGGGGGCTGGAAACACCATATATTTT. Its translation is CASSHVDTGAGNTIYF.

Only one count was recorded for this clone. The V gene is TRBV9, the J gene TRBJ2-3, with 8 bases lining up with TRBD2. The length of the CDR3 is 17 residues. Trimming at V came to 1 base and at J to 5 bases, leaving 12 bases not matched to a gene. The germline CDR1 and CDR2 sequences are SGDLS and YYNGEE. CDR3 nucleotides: TGTGCCAGCAGCGTAAGGCCCTCGGGGGGGCCAGAAGATACGCAGTATTTT. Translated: CASSVRPSGGPEDTQYF.

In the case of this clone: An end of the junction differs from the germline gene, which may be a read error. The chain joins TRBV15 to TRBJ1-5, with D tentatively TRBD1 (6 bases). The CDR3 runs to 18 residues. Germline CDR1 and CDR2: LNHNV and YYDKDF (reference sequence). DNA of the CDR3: TGTACCACCAGCAGAGATCGAGCAGGGGCCTATAGCAATCAGCCCCAGCATTTT. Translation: CTTSRDRAGAYSNQPQHF.

CDR3 DNA sequence: TGTGCCTGGAGTTCTTGGTATAACGGGTCGTCGGCTTTCTTT. Translated, it gives CAWSSWYNGSSAFF. The V and J genes are TRBV30 and TRBJ1-1; D gene ambiguous. V was cut by 2 bases and J by 11 bases, with 21 bases left in between. Looked up from germline, CDR1 is GTSNPN and CDR2 is SVGIG (reference sequence). The length of the CDR3 is 14 residues.

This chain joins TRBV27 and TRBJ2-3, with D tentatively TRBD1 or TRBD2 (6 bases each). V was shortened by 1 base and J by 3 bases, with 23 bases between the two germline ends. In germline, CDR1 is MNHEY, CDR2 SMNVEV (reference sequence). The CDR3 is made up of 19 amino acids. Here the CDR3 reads CASSLFFLGSRRGTDTQYF. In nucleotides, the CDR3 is TGTGCCAGCAGTTTATTTTTTCTCGGTAGCCGGAGGGGGACAGATACGCAGTATTTT.

The CDR3 DNA follows: TGTGCCAGCAGCTTTAGCAGGGGGCTAGGACTAGCGGTATTGGAGCAGTTCTTC. The encoded protein is CASSFSRGLGLAVLEQFF. This chain uses TRBV11-3 with TRBJ2-1; 10 bases line up with TRBD2. The CDR3 is 18 amino acids. CDR1 is SGHNT and CDR2 is YENEEA in the germline V gene. V was clipped by 3 bases and J by 10 bases; unmatched bases: 18.

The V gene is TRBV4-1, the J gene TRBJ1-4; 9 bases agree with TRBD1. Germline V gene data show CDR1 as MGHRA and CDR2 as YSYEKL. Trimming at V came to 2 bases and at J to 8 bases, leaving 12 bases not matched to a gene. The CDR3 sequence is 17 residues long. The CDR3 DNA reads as TGCGCCAGCAGCCAAACACAAGGAGGGACAGGGCTAGAAAAACTGTTTTTT. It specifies CASSQTQGGTGLEKLFF.

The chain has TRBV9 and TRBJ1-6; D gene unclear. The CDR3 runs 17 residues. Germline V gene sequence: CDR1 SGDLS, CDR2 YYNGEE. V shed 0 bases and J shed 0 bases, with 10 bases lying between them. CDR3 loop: CASSVAGFSSYNSPLHF. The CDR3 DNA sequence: TGTGCCAGCAGCGTAGCAGGATTCAGCTCCTATAATTCACCCCTCCACTTT.

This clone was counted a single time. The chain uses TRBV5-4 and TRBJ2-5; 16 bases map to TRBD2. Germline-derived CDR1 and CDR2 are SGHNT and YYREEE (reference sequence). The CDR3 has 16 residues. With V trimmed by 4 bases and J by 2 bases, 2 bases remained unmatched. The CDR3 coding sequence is TGTGCCAGCAGCCTGGGACTAGCGGGGGGGCAAGAGACCCAGTACTTC. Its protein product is CASSLGLAGGQETQYF.

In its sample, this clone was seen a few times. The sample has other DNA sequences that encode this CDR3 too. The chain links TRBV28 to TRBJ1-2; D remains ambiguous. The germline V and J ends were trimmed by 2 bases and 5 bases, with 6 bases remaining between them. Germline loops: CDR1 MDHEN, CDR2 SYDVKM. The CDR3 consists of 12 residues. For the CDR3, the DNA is TGTGCCAGCAGTTTAGGAGGGTATGGCTACACCTTC. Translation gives CASSLGGYGYTF.

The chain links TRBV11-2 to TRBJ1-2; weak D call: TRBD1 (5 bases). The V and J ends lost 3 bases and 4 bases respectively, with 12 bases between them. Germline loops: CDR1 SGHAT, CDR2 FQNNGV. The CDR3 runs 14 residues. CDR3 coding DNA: TGTGCCAGCAGCTTTGTGGGGCAGGGCTATGGCTACACCTTC. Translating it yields CASSFVGQGYGYTF.

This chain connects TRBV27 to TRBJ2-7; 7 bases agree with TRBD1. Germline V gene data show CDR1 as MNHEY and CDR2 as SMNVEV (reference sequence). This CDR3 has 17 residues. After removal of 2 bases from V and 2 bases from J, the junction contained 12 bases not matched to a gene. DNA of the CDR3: TGTGCCAGCAGTTTAGAGGGGCCGAGACAGGGACCCTACGAGCAGTACTTC. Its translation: CASSLEGPRQGPYEQYF.

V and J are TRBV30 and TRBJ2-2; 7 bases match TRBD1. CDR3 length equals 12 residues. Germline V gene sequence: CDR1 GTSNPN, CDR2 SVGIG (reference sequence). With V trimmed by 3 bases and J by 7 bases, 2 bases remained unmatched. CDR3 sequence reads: CAWRTGFGELFF. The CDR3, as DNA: TGTGCCTGGAGGACAGGGTTCGGGGAGCTGTTTTTT.

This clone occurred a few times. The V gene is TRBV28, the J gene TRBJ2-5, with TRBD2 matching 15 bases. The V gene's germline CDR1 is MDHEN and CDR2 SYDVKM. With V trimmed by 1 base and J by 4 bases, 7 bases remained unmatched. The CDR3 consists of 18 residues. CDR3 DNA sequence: TGTGCCAGCAGTTTATACCCGGGACTAGCGGGAGGTATAGAGACCCAGTACTTC. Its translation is CASSLYPGLAGGIETQYF.

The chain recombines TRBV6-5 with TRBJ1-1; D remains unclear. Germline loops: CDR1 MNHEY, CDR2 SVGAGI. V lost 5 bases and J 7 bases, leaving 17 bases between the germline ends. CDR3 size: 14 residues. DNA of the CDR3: TGTGCCAGCAGTCAAGATGACGGACGAGATGAAGCTTTCTTT. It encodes CASSQDDGRDEAFF.

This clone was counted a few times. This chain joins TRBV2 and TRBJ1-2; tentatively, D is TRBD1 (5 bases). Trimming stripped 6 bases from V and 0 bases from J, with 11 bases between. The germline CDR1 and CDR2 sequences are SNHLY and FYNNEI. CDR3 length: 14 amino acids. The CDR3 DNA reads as TGTGCCAGCAGGGGGGACGGAGCTAACTATGGCTACACCTTC. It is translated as CASRGDGANYGYTF.

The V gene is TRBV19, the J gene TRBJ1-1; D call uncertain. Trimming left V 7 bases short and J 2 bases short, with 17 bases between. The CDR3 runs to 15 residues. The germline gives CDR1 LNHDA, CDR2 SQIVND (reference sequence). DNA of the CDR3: TGTGCCAGTACCGCCCCCCAGACTTTAAACACTGAAGCTTTCTTT. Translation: CASTAPQTLNTEAFF.

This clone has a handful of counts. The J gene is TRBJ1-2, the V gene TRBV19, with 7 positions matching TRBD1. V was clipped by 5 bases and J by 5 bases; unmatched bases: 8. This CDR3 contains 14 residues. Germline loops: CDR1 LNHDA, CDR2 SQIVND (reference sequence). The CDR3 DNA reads TGTGCCAGTAGTTCAGGACAGGTCGAATATGGCTACACCTTC. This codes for CASSSGQVEYGYTF.

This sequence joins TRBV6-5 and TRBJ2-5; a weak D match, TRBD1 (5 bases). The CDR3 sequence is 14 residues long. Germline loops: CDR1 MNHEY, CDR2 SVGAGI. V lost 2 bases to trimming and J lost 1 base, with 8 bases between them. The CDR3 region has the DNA TGTGCCAGCAGTTACGGTACAGGCCAAGAGACCCAGTACTTC. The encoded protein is CASSYGTGQETQYF.

CDR3 in DNA: TGTGCCAGCAGTTACTCGATGGGCCCTTCACCCCTCCACTTT. It specifies CASSYSMGPSPLHF. J is TRBJ1-6 and V is TRBV6-6; D is unresolved. CDR3 length: 14 residues. The V gene's germline CDR1 is MNHNY and CDR2 SVGAGI (reference sequence). Trimming took 0 bases from V and 9 from J, leaving 9 bases between them.

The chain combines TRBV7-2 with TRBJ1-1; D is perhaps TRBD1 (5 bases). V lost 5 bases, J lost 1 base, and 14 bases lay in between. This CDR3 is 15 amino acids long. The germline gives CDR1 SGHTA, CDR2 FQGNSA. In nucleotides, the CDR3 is TGTGCCAGCAGCCCTACAGGTAACCAGAACACTGAAGCTTTCTTT. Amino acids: CASSPTGNQNTEAFF. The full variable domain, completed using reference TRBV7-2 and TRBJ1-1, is GAGVSQSPSNKVTEKGKDVELRCDPISGHTALYWYRQSLGQGLEFLIYFQGNSAPDKSGLPSDRFSAERTGGSVSTLTIQRTQQEDSAVYLCASSPTGNQNTEAFFGQGTRLTVV.

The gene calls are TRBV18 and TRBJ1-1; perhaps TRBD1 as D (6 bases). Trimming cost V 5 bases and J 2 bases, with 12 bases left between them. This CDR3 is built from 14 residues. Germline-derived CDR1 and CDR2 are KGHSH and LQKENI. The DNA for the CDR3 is TGTGCCAGCTCATTCCCAGGGGTAAACACTGAAGCTTTCTTT. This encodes CASSFPGVNTEAFF.

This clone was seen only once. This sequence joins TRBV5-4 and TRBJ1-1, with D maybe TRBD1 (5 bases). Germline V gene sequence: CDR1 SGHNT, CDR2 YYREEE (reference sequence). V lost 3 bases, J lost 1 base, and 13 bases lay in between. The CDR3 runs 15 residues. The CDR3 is CASSSSRGQNTEAFF. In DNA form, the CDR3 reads TGTGCCAGCAGCTCTTCGAGGGGTCAGAACACTGAAGCTTTCTTT.